These T cell receptor beta chains were read from a single sample in a study of blood T cell repertoires in COVID-19. Sequenced by immunoSEQ multiplex PCR; TCRdb stores in-frame clones only, minus some. The sample has 130,000 to 150,000 clones; roughly 89% are singletons. Source material: peripheral blood. These receptor sequences come from a woman aged 45-59 years with active or convalescent COVID-19. Each CDR3 is given with its conserved first and last residue. Fields, in order: D gene, clone size, J gene, V gene, CDR3 protein, CDR3 DNA. The D gene is left open where the match is weak. Some rows mark clone size as missing; the rest say once, few, many or name a class of expanded clone.

>.|.|TRBJ1-2|TRBV5-1
CASSLTGLQYGYTF
TGCGCCAGCAGCTTGACAGGGCTACAGTATGGCTACACCTTC
>.|few|TRBJ2-5|TRBV10-3
CAITQGLEETQYF
TGTGCCATCACGCAGGGGCTTGAGGAGACCCAGTACTTC
>.|.|TRBJ2-2|TRBV4-3
CASSQEGTPNTGELFF
TGCGCCAGCAGCCAAGAGGGGACACCGAACACCGGGGAGCTGTTTTTT
>TRBD1|.|TRBJ1-4|TRBV2
CASSDILWNRGTATNEKLFF
TGTGCCAGCAGTGATATTTTGTGGAACAGGGGTACCGCAACTAATGAAAAACTGTTTTTT
>TRBD2|.|TRBJ2-3|TRBV5-4
CASSPRLAGPTDTQYF
TGTGCCAGCAGCCCTAGACTAGCAGGGCCCACAGATACGCAGTATTTT
>TRBD1|few|TRBJ1-5|TRBV9
CASSGTGTDNQPQHF
TGTGCCAGCAGCGGGACCGGGACAGATAATCAGCCCCAGCATTTT
>TRBD1|.|TRBJ2-2|TRBV6-5
CASGYNRGRAGELFF
TGTGCCAGCGGATATAACAGGGGGCGAGCCGGGGAGCTGTTTTTT
>.|.|TRBJ2-3|TRBV4-1
CASSQAGSTDTQYF
TGCGCCAGCAGCCAAGCGGGAAGCACAGATACGCAGTATTTT
>.|.|TRBJ1-3|TRBV11-1
CASGRDPGNTIYF
TGTGCCAGCGGCAGGGATCCCGGAAACACCATATATTTT
>.|few|TRBJ2-2|TRBV27
CASSLALAGYTGELFF
TGTGCCAGCAGTTTAGCCCTAGCCGGGTACACCGGGGAGCTGTTTTTT
>.|.|TRBJ1-1|TRBV18
CASSPEYMNTEAFF
TGTGCCAGCTCACCAGAGTATATGAACACTGAAGCTTTCTTT
>.|.|TRBJ2-6|TRBV6-5
CASSYSPGSGANVLTF
TGTGCCAGCAGTTACTCCCCAGGGTCTGGGGCCAACGTCCTGACTTTC
>.|.|TRBJ1-4|TRBV7-9
CASSLPHYQDGTTNEKLFF
TGTGCCAGCAGCTTACCCCACTACCAAGACGGGACAACTAATGAAAAACTGTTTTTT
>TRBD2|.|TRBJ2-3|TRBV20-1
CSASSSGATDTQYF
TGCAGTGCTAGTTCTAGCGGGGCCACAGATACGCAGTATTTT
>.|once|TRBJ1-1|TRBV28
CASSTPPLTERTEAFF
TGTGCCAGCAGTACGCCCCCGCTAACAGAAAGGACTGAAGCTTTCTTT
>TRBD1|once|TRBJ1-1|TRBV5-1
CASTIGQGRPNTEAFF
TGCGCCAGCACAATTGGACAGGGGCGCCCGAACACTGAAGCTTTCTTT
>.|.|TRBJ2-1|TRBV11-1
CASSLIRSTYNEQFF
TGTGCCAGCAGCTTAATTCGTTCTACCTACAATGAGCAGTTCTTC